This T cell receptor beta chain appears in the sequencing data of a study of vaccination and CD4 T cells after COVID-19. For the study at large: Control cultures were supplied with a CEFX pool, an HIV-1 Nef pool, or no peptide at all. Findings and caveats of the study: Looking at convalescent patients, 304 of their 307 vaccine-specific clones were spike mono-reactive.

V was clipped by 6 bases and J by 8 bases, with 10 bases between them. The CDR3 has 12 amino acids. There are a few counts of this clonotype. Its target is not known. Cultured CD4+ T-cell DNA underwent Oncomine TCR Beta short-read sequencing. Each CDR3 protein gets one entry after TCRdb re-called the PCR reads with MiXCR. The data hold roughly 15,000 distinct CDR3 sequences, with roughly 50% observed a single time. Treatment described: roughly 10-day PBMC culture with coronavirus spike peptide pools or control peptides (ViraFEST assay). The J gene is TRBJ2-2, the V gene TRBV12-3 or TRBV12-4, with a weak D call TRBD2 (5 bases). This receptor was obtained from a human donor who had recovered from COVID-19. The specimen was CD4+ T cells from blood, cultured in vitro. The CDR3 reads CASRPWTGELFF. CDR3 bases: TGTGCCAGCAGGCCATGGACTGGGGAGCTGTTTTTT.